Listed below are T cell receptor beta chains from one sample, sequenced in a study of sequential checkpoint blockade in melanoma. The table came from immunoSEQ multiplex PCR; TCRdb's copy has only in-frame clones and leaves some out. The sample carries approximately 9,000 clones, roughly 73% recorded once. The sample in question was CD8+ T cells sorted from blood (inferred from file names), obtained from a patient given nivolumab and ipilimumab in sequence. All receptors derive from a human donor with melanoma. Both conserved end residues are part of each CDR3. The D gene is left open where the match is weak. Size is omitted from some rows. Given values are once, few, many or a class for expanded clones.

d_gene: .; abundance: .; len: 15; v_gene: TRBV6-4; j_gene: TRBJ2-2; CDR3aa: CASSEVGANTGELFF
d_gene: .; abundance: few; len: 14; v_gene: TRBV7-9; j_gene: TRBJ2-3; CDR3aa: CASSQPWASDTQYF
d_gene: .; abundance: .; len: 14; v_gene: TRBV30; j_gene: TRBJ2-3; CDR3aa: CAWQTGSSSDTQYF
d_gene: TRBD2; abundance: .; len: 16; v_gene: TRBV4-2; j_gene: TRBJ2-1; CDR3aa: CASSQEGSGSPREQFF
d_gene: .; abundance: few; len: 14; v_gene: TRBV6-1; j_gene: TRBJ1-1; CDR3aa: CASSHFTMNTEAFF
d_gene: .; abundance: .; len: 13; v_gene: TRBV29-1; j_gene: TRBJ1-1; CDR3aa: CSVSQGMNTEAFF
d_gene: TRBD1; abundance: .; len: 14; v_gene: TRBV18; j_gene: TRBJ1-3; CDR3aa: CATFMTGKGNTIYF
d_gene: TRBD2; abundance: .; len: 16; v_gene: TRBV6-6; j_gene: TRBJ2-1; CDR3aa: CASSRTSGGAYNEQFF
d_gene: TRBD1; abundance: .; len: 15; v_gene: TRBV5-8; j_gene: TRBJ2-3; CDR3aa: CASSSGTGSTDTQYF
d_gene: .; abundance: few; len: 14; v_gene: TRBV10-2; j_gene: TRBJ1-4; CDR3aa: CASSEKGLGQKLFF
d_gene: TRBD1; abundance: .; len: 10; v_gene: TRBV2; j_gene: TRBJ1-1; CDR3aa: CANRGPEAFF
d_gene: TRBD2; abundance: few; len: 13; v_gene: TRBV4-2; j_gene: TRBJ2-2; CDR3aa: CASGGGDTGELFF
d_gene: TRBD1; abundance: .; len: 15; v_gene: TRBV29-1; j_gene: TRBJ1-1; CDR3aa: CSVLDREDDGTEAFF
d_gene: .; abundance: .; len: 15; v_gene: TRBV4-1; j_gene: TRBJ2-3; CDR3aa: CASSQGMTFTDTQYF
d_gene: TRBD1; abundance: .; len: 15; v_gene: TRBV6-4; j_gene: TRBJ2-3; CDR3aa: CASSEGTGPADTQYF
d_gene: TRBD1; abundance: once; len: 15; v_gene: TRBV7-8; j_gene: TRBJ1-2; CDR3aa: CASRPGTGLNYGYTF
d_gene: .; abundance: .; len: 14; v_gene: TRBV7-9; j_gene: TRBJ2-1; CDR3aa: CASSSSGQYNEQFF
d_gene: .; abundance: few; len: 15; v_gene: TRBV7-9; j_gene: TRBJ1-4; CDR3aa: CASSSTSTTNEKLFF
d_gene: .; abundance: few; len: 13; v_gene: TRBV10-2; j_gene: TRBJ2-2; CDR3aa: CASREGEAGELFF
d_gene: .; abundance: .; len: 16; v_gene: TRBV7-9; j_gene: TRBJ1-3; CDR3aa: CASSAKEGSHGNTIYF
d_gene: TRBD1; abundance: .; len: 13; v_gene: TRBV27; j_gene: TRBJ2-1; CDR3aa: CASSTRDSNEQFF
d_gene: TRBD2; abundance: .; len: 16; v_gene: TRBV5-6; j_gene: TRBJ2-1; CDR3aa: CASSFFGTSGSGEQFF
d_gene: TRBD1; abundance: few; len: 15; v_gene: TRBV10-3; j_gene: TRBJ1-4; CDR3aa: CAISVGTGPNEKLFF
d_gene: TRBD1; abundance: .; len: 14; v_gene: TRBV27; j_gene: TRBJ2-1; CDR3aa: CASSQGATHNEQFF
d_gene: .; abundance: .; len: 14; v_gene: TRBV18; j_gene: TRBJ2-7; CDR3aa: CASSPRTAFYEQYF
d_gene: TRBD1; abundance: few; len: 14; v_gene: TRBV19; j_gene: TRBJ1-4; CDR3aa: CASIDRAYNEKLFF
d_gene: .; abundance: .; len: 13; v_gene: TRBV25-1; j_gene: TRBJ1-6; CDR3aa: CASSERESGPLHF
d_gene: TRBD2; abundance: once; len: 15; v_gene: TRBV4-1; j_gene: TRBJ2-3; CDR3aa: CASSRRGDPTDTQYF
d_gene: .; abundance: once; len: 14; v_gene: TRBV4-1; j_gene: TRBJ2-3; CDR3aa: CASSPSVSTDTQYF
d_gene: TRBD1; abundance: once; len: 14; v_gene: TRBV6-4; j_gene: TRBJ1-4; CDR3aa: CASSDGQGAEKLFF
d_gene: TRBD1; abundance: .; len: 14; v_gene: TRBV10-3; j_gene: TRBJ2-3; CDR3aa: CAISRTGGTDTQYF
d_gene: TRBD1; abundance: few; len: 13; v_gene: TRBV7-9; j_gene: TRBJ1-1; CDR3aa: CASRQGVGTEAFF
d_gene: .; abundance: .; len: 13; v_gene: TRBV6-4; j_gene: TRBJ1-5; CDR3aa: CASSQGSNQPQHF
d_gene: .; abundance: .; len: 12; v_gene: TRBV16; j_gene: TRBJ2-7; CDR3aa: CASSQGGNEQYF
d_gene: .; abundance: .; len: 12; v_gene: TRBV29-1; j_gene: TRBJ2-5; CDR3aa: CSVDGSDGTQYF
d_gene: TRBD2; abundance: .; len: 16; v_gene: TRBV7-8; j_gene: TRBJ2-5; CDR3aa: CASSPYQTSGEETQYF
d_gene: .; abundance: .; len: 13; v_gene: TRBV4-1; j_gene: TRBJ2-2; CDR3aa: CASSQLVGGELFF
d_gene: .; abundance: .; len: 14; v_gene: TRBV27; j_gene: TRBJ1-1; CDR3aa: CASSLGEGFTEAFF
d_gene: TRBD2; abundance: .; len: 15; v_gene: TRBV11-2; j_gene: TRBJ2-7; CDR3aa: CASSLVGRGSYEQYF
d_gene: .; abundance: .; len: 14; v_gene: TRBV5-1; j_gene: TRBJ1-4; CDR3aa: CASSIRDPNEKLFF
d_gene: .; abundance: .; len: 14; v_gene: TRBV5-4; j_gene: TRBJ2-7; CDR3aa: CASSAGTPAYEQYF
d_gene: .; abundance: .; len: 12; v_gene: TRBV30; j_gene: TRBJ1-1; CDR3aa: CAWRRANTEAFF
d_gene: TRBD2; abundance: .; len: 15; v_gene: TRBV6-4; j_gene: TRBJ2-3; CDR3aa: CASSDSSGGTDTQYF
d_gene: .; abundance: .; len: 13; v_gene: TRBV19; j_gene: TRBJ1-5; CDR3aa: CASSRGTTVSQHF
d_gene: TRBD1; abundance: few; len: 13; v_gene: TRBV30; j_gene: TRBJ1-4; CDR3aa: CAWSATGDEKLFF
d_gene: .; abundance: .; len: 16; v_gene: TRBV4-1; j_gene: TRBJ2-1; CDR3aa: CASSQGSGGVYNEQFF
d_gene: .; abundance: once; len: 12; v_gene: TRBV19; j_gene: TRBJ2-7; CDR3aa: CASSPGSSEQYF
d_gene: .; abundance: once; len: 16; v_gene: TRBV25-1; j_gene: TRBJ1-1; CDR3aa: CASSESIWGVNTEAFF
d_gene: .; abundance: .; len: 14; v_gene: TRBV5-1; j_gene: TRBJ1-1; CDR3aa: CASSLGDSYTEAFF
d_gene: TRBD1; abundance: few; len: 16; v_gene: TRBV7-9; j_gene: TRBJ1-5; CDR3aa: CASSSTGQAFNQPQHF
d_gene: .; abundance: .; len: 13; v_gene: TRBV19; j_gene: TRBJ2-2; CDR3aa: CASSIVGGGELFF
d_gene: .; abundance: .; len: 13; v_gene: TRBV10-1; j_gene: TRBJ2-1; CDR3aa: CASSDPGYNEQFF
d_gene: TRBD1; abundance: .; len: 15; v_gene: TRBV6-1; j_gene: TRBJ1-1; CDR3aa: CASSADRVANTEAFF
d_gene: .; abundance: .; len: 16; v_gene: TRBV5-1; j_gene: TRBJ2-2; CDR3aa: CASSFPQGRNTGELFF
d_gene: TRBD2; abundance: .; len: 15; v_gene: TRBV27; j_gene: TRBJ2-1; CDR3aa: CASSSSGSSYNEQFF
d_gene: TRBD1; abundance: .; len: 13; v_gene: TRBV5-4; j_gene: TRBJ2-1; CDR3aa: CASSDRAYNEQFF
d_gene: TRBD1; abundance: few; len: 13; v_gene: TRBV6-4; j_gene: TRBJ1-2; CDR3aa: CASSDSDRGGYTF
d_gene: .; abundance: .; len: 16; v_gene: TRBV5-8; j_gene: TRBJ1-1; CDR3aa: CASSEPGHYMNTEAFF
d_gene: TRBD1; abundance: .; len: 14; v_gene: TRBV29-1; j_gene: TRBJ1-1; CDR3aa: CSVDPGQGYTEAFF
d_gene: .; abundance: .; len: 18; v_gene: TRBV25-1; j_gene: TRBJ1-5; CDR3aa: CASSESAQGDFSNQPQHF